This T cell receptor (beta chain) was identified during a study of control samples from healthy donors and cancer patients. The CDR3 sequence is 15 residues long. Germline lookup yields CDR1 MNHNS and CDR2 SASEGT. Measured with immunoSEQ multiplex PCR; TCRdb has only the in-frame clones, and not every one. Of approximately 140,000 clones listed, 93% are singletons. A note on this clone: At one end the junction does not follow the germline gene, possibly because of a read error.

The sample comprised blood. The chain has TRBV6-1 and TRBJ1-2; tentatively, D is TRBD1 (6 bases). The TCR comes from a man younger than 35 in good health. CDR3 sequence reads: CASSDPFEQTGPGAF. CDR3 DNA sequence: TGTGCCAGCAGTGATCCGTTTGAACAGACAGGCCCGGGGGCCTTC.